This T cell receptor (beta chain) was sequenced during a study of Tregs in tolerant kidney transplant recipients. Sequenced by immunoSEQ multiplex PCR; TCRdb stores in-frame clones only, minus some. The sample has some 88,000 clones; around nine tenths are singletons. Trimming shortened V by 11 bases and J by 5 bases, and 4 bases separated the two germline ends. This CDR3 is 9 amino acids long. Germline lookup yields CDR1 MNHNY and CDR2 SVGAGI (reference sequence). This clone was observed a handful of times. The sample taken for sequencing was CD8+ T cells from blood. This TCR was recovered from a human donor in good health. The chain recombines TRBV6-6 with TRBJ1-5; D unresolved. This chain's CDR3 is CAVHQPQHF. The CDR3 region has the DNA TGTGCCGTCCATCAGCCCCAGCATTTT.